Following are 28 T cell receptor beta chains from one sample sequenced in a study of blood T cell repertoires in COVID-19. The data were produced by immunoSEQ multiplex PCR, yet TCRdb's version contains in-frame clones alone and is incomplete. The sample carries about 83,000 clones, roughly 88% recorded once. The sequenced sample consisted of peripheral blood. The source is a man aged 50 to 59 with active COVID-19.

The V gene is TRBV18, the J gene TRBJ2-2; tentative D call: TRBD2 (6 bases). The CDR3 has 15 amino acids. Germline CDR1 reads KGHSH; CDR2 reads LQKENI. V lost 6 bases to trimming and J lost 3 bases, with 14 bases between them. The chain's CDR3 is CASSLYGGDTGELFF. CDR3 nucleotide sequence: TGTGCCAGCTCCCTCTACGGGGGTGACACCGGGGAGCTGTTTTTT.

This clone has more than one count but fewer than ten. The gene calls are TRBV24-1 and TRBJ2-1, with 7 bases fitting TRBD1. From germline, CDR1 is KGHDR and CDR2 SFDVKD. The CDR3 runs 15 residues. V gave up 0 bases and J gave up 9 bases; unmatched junction bases: 7. As DNA, the CDR3 is TGTGCCACCAGTGATTTGGAAAAAGGGGGCACTGAGCAGTTCTTC. It translates to CATSDLEKGGTEQFF.

The V and J genes are TRBV19 and TRBJ2-3, with TRBD2 as a possible D gene (6 bases). With 3 bases removed from V and 2 bases from J, the gap between germline ends came to 12 bases. This CDR3 comprises 15 residues. Germline assignment: CDR1 LNHDA and CDR2 SQIVND (reference sequence). The CDR3 bases are TGTGCCAGTAGTATGAAGGGCGGGACCACAGATACGCAGTATTTT. It specifies CASSMKGGTTDTQYF.

CDR3 nucleotide sequence: TGTGCCAGCAGTGAACGTAGGGGCCCCTACGAGCAGTACTTC. Protein product: CASSERRGPYEQYF. This chain connects TRBV2 to TRBJ2-7; D perhaps matches TRBD1 (5 bases). The CDR3 has 14 amino acids. V lost 2 bases to trimming and J lost 2 bases, with 10 bases between them. Germline CDR1 SNHLY, CDR2 FYNNEI.

The chain uses TRBV7-2 and TRBJ1-2, with 9 nucleotides matching TRBD1. V trimming: 5 bases; J trimming: 10 bases; junction bases outside the gene matches: 11. CDR1 is SGHTA, CDR2 FQGNSA, per germline. The CDR3 has 14 residues. The CDR3 DNA follows: TGTGCCAGCAGCCCTCCTGACAGGGGGTCCGTCTACACCTTC. Its translation: CASSPPDRGSVYTF.

The V gene is TRBV12-3 or TRBV12-4, the J gene TRBJ2-7; 7 bases fit TRBD2. Trimming took 4 bases from V and 4 from J; bases not matched to a gene: 4. The CDR3 is made up of 13 amino acids. CDR3 protein: CASSWDYAYEQYF. The DNA of the CDR3 is TGTGCCAGCAGTTGGGACTACGCTTACGAGCAGTACTTC.

The rearrangement links TRBV6-6 to TRBJ2-3, with 7 bases that match TRBD1. The CDR3 is 16 residues long. V was clipped by 5 bases and J by 2 bases; unmatched bases: 10. Germline V lookup: CDR1 MNHNY, CDR2 SVGAGI (reference sequence). In DNA, the CDR3 is TGTGCCAGCAGTCCCGGACAGGCCCGTCCCACAGATACGCAGTATTTT. This encodes CASSPGQARPTDTQYF.

A few counts support this clone. The CDR3 coding sequence is TGTGCCAGCAGCCAAGATTTTTTAGGCAGGGCCGAGGTGGAGTTCTTC. Its protein is CASSQDFLGRAEVEFF. The genes are TRBV4-2 and TRBJ2-1; TRBD1 might be the D (5 bases). Germline assignment: CDR1 LGHNA and CDR2 YNFKEQ. The CDR3 contains 16 residues. With 0 bases removed from V and 14 bases from J, the gap between germline ends came to 23 bases.

The chain has TRBV29-1 and TRBJ1-5, with 9 nucleotides matching TRBD1. Germline-derived CDR1 and CDR2 are SQVTM and ANQGSEA. The CDR3 runs 12 residues. V trimming: 6 bases; J trimming: 6 bases; junction bases outside the gene matches: 3. CDR3 protein: CSVRQGGQPQHF. The CDR3 DNA reads as TGCAGCGTCCGACAGGGGGGTCAGCCCCAGCATTTT.

V and J are TRBV13 and TRBJ2-6; 8 bases map to TRBD1. This CDR3 is built from 18 residues. Germline CDR1 PRHDT, CDR2 FYEKMQ (reference sequence). Losses at the gene ends were 0 bases for V and 3 bases for J; bases not matched to a gene: 7. CDR3 bases: TGTGCCAGCAGCTTAGGCTGGGCAGGGGGCGTTGGGGCCAACGTCCTGACTTTC. It codes for CASSLGWAGGVGANVLTF.

The rearrangement uses TRBV5-8 and TRBJ2-1, with D hard to call. The CDR3 has 11 amino acids. From germline, CDR1 is SGHTS and CDR2 YDEGEE. V shed 4 bases and J shed 4 bases, with 3 bases lying between them. The CDR3 here is CASSLYNEQFF. The CDR3 nucleotides are TGTGCCAGCAGCCTTTACAATGAGCAGTTCTTC.

The chain is built from TRBV6-4 and TRBJ2-2; possibly TRBD1 for D (5 bases). This CDR3 region has 14 residues. The V end lost 6 bases, the J end lost 1 base, and 9 bases lay between the germline ends. Germline loops: CDR1 MRHNA, CDR2 SNTAGT. DNA for the CDR3: TGTGCCAGCAGCCCGACAGTGAACACCGGGGAGCTGTTTTTT. Protein product: CASSPTVNTGELFF.

V gene TRBV2 combines with J gene TRBJ1-2; TRBD1 matches 9 bases. Germline V CDR1 and CDR2: SNHLY, FYNNEI. V shed 6 bases and J 4 bases; nucleotides not matched to a gene: 9. CDR3 length: 15 amino acids. CDR3 sequence (DNA): TGTGCCAGCAGAGGACAGGGGTCACCCCGCTATGGCTACACCTTC. Translating gives CASRGQGSPRYGYTF.

J is TRBJ1-4 and V is TRBV5-3; D unclear. TRBV5-3 is sorted into the ORF group, with uncertain function. The CDR3 loop spans 15 amino acids. The V end was cut by 4 bases, the J end by 13 bases, with 23 bases between. The CDR3 DNA follows: TGTGCCAGAAGCCCCCGTTTGGGCCCGTTTCGTAGACTGTTTTTT. Translation: CARSPRLGPFRRLFF.

The gene calls are TRBV7-3 and TRBJ1-2; 9 bases agree with TRBD1. The germline CDR1 and CDR2 sequences are SGHTA and FQGTGA. The CDR3 totals 15 residues. The junction had 9 bases not matched to a gene; V was cut back by 5 bases and J by 5 bases. The CDR3 sequence: CASSPGQGKEYGYTF. In DNA form, the CDR3 reads TGTGCCAGCAGCCCCGGACAGGGGAAGGAGTATGGCTACACCTTC.

J is TRBJ2-7 and V is TRBV6-5, with 12 bases that match TRBD2. In germline, CDR1 is MNHEY, CDR2 SVGAGI. This CDR3 is 14 amino acids long. V was clipped by 5 bases and J by 4 bases; unmatched bases: 3. DNA of the CDR3: TGTGCCAGCAGTCGACTAGCGGGAGCATACGAGCAGTACTTC. This sequence encodes CASSRLAGAYEQYF.

In this sample, this clone turned up a few times. CDR3 protein: CSVSPLGGTEKLFF. The CDR3 DNA is TGCAGCGTCTCCCCTTTAGGGGGCACTGAAAAACTGTTTTTT. The rearrangement joins TRBV29-1 to TRBJ1-4, with TRBD1 matching 7 bases. V shed 6 bases, J shed 7 bases, and the junction held 11 bases outside the gene matches. The CDR3 runs 14 residues. Germline assignment: CDR1 SQVTM and CDR2 ANQGSEA.

The V gene is TRBV29-1, the J gene TRBJ1-1, with D perhaps matching TRBD1 (5 bases). Germline V gene sequence: CDR1 SQVTM, CDR2 ANQGSEA. The CDR3 contains 14 residues. V was clipped by 4 bases and J by 2 bases, with 14 bases between them. The CDR3 nucleotides are TGCAGCGTTGTTGGGTCAGGGCTAAACACTGAAGCTTTCTTT. Translation: CSVVGSGLNTEAFF.

The rearrangement joins TRBV28 to TRBJ1-2; TRBD1 matches 8 bases. This CDR3 contains 17 residues. CDR1 is MDHEN, CDR2 SYDVKM, per germline. J was trimmed by 5 bases and V by 8 bases; bases with no gene match: 19. The CDR3 nucleotides read TGTGCCAGCCAGACCCCGGACAGGGTCCGATATTTATATGGCTACACCTTC. This encodes CASQTPDRVRYLYGYTF.

The chain uses TRBV7-2 and TRBJ2-1; 10 bases are shared with TRBD2. The CDR3 totals 14 residues. Germline V lookup: CDR1 SGHTA, CDR2 FQGNSA. With V trimmed by 0 bases and J by 8 bases, 1 base remained unmatched. The DNA of the CDR3 is TGTGCCAGCAGCTTAGCACTAGCGGGACATGAGCAGTTCTTC. Translation gives CASSLALAGHEQFF. The full variable domain, in which reference TRBV7-2 and TRBJ2-1 provide the parts outside the CDR3, is GAGVSQSPSNKVTEKGKDVELRCDPISGHTALYWYRQSLGQGLEFLIYFQGNSAPDKSGLPSDRFSAERTGGSVSTLTIQRTQQEDSAVYLCASSLALAGHEQFFGPGTRLTVL.

This clone was detected only a few times. This chain links TRBV11-2 with TRBJ2-7, with 11 bases lining up with TRBD1. The CDR3 covers 17 residues. Germline assignment: CDR1 SGHAT and CDR2 FQNNGV. Unmatched junction bases numbered 10, after V lost 0 bases and J lost 6 bases. The chain's CDR3 is CASSLDGFGDRGIEQYF. The CDR3 DNA sequence: TGTGCCAGCAGCTTAGATGGGTTTGGGGACAGGGGGATCGAGCAGTACTTC. Drawing the rest from reference TRBV11-2 and TRBJ2-7, the complete variable domain is EAGVAQSPRYKIIEKRQSVAFWCNPISGHATLYWYQQILGQGPKLLIQFQNNGVVDDSQLPKDRFSAERLKGVDSTLKIQPAKLEDSAVYLCASSLDGFGDRGIEQYFGPGTRLTVT.

V usage is TRBV7-2 and J usage is TRBJ2-4; maybe TRBD1 (5 bases). CDR3 length equals 14 residues. Germline V gene lookup returns CDR1 SGHTA and CDR2 FQGNSA. V dropped 3 bases and J dropped 7 bases, with 13 bases sitting between them. The CDR3 region is CASSLWQGGNIQYF. The CDR3 DNA reads TGTGCCAGCAGCTTGTGGCAGGGCGGCAACATTCAGTACTTC.

This chain connects TRBV7-9 to TRBJ2-7; tentative D call: TRBD1 (5 bases). The V and J ends lost 4 bases and 4 bases respectively, with 14 bases between them. The germline CDR1 and CDR2 sequences are SEHNR and FQNEAQ (reference sequence). The CDR3 length is 14 residues. CDR3 sequence (DNA): TGTGCCAGCAGCTCAGGAAACACAGGTTACGAGCAGTACTTC. Protein sequence: CASSSGNTGYEQYF.

The CDR3 DNA is TGCGCCAGCAGCCAAGCCGACTACAGCTCCTACAATGAGCAGTTCTTC. It is translated as CASSQADYSSYNEQFF. The chain couples TRBV4-3 to TRBJ2-1, with TRBD2 as a possible D gene (5 bases). The CDR3 is 16 residues long. CDR1 LGHNA and CDR2 YSLEER come from the germline V gene. Between the trimmed V and J ends, which lost 1 base and 0 bases, there was a span of 10 bases.

The V and J genes are TRBV5-4 and TRBJ1-4; D gene ambiguous. Trimming shortened V by 7 bases and J by 5 bases, and 9 bases separated the two germline ends. Germline lookup yields CDR1 SGHNT and CDR2 YYREEE (reference sequence). The CDR3 runs 12 residues. For the CDR3, the DNA is TGTGCCAGCGGAGGGTTCAATGAAAAACTGTTTTTT. Its protein is CASGGFNEKLFF.

The V call is TRBV5-1, the J call TRBJ2-6, with TRBD1 identical over 7 bases. The CDR3 extends over 17 amino acids. With V trimmed by 1 base and J by 0 bases, 4 bases remained unmatched. Germline V lookup: CDR1 SGHRS, CDR2 YFSETQ. The CDR3, as DNA: TGCGCCAGCAGCTTGACGGGACAGCTCTCTGGGGCCAACGTCCTGACTTTC. Translation: CASSLTGQLSGANVLTF. The full variable domain, rest sourced from reference TRBV5-1 and TRBJ2-6, is KAGVTQTPRYLIKTRGQQVTLSCSPISGHRSVSWYQQTPGQGLQFLFEYFSETQRNKGNFPGRFSGRQFSNSRSEMNVSTLELGDSALYLCASSLTGQLSGANVLTFGAGSRLTVL.

The chain has TRBV5-4 and TRBJ2-3; 8 bases are a match to TRBD2. V was pared by 4 bases and J by 4 bases, with 5 bases of the junction left unmatched. CDR1 and CDR2 (germline): SGHNT, YYREEE (reference sequence). This CDR3 is 14 amino acids long. This chain's CDR3 is CASSRGLAADTQYF. In DNA, the CDR3 is TGTGCCAGCAGCAGAGGACTAGCCGCAGATACGCAGTATTTT. Full variable domain (remainder filled in from reference TRBV5-4 and TRBJ2-3): ETGVTQSPTHLIKTRGQQVTLRCSSQSGHNTVSWYQQALGQGPQFIFQYYREEENGRGNFPPRFSGLQFPNYSSELNVNALELDDSALYLCASSRGLAADTQYFGPGTRLTVL.

This chain joins TRBV5-1 and TRBJ2-7, with TRBD2 as a possible D gene (6 bases). V gave up 0 bases and J gave up 0 bases, with 7 bases separating them. The length of the CDR3 is 14 residues. CDR1 and CDR2 (germline): SGHRS, YFSETQ. For the CDR3, the DNA is TGCGCCAGCAGCTTGGGCGGGGACTCCTACGAGCAGTACTTC. It is translated as CASSLGGDSYEQYF.